The rows below give T cell receptor beta chains drawn from one sample of a study of blood T cell repertoires in COVID-19. This table comes from immunoSEQ multiplex PCR, and its TCRdb copy is limited to in-frame clones, with some not included. Found here are 200,000 to 300,000 clones, about nine tenths of them singletons; the top ten hold approximately 0.9%. Sequenced material: PBMCs or T cells enriched from blood (not recorded which). The receptors derive from a man between 45 and 60 years old who had been exposed to COVID-19. Each CDR3 is given with its conserved first and last residue. D genes are given only for firm matches. The size entry is marked missing in some rows and otherwise reads once, few, many or a size class.

clone size,D gene,V gene,CDR3 length,J gene,CDR3 DNA,CDR3 protein
.,.,TRBV10-3,18,TRBJ1-1,TGTGCCATCAGTGAGTCGCAGGGGAAGGCTTTTGTGGGGACTGAAGCTTTCTTT,CAISESQGKAFVGTEAFF
.,.,TRBV28,14,TRBJ2-7,TGTGCCAGCAGTTTAACGCACAGGTCCTACGAGCAGTACTTC,CASSLTHRSYEQYF
.,.,TRBV5-6,14,TRBJ1-6,TGTGCCAGCAGCGATGGACAGTATAATTCACCCCTCCACTTT,CASSDGQYNSPLHF
.,.,TRBV12-3/TRBV12-4,13,TRBJ1-6,TGTGCCAGCAGTTTACAGGAGGGATCACCCCTCCACTTT,CASSLQEGSPLHF
once,TRBD1,TRBV28,14,TRBJ1-5,TGTGCCAGCGCCCAGGGGGGAAGCAATCAGCCCCAGCATTTT,CASAQGGSNQPQHF
.,.,TRBV5-4,14,TRBJ1-6,TGTGCCAGCAGCTTACAGGGTAGAATTTCACCCCTCCACTTT,CASSLQGRISPLHF
.,.,TRBV12-3/TRBV12-4,12,TRBJ2-3,TGTGCCAGCAGTTTAAGCGCAGATACGCAGTATTTT,CASSLSADTQYF
.,.,TRBV28,14,TRBJ2-2,TGTGCCAGCACCCTATATCCGAACACCGGGGAGCTGTTTTTT,CASTLYPNTGELFF
once,TRBD2,TRBV5-1,14,TRBJ2-3,TGCGCCAGCAGCTTTGGACTAGTCACAGATACGCAGTATTTT,CASSFGLVTDTQYF
.,.,TRBV5-1,14,TRBJ1-6,TGCGCCAGCAGCTTGGGGACAGTTAATTCACCCCTCCACTTT,CASSLGTVNSPLHF
few,.,TRBV3-1/TRBV3-2,14,TRBJ1-1,TGTGCCAGCACCTTTGATACCTGGTCTGAGCGAGCTTTCTTT,CASTFDTWSERAFF
.,.,TRBV11-2,18,TRBJ2-3,TGTGCCAGCAGCTTAGGGAGACAGGGAGGTAGGGGCACAGATACGCAGTATTTT,CASSLGRQGGRGTDTQYF
.,.,TRBV11-2,14,TRBJ2-5,TGTGCCAGCAGACAAGTCCGTCAGGGAGAGACCCAGTACTTC,CASRQVRQGETQYF
.,TRBD1,TRBV28,15,TRBJ1-2,TGTGCCAGCAGTTCACCGGGACAGGGAGACTATGGCTACACCTTC,CASSSPGQGDYGYTF
few,TRBD1,TRBV28,15,TRBJ1-1,TGTGCCAGCAGTTTTCAGAGGGGGCTTGTCACTGAAGCTTTCTTT,CASSFQRGLVTEAFF
.,.,TRBV5-1,13,TRBJ1-1,TGCGCCAGCAGCCAGGGTGTAGACACTGAAGCTTTCTTT,CASSQGVDTEAFF
.,TRBD1,TRBV19,16,TRBJ1-5,TGTGCCAGTAGTACCGGGACAGCGAAGGGTAATCAGCCCCAGCATTTT,CASSTGTAKGNQPQHF
.,.,TRBV2,12,TRBJ2-1,TGTGCCAGCAGTTCGCAGGTTTATGAGCAGTTCTTC,CASSSQVYEQFF
once,TRBD2,TRBV19,15,TRBJ2-2,TGTGCCAGTACGCGGGGGGCAGGTGAAACCGGGGAGCTGTTTTTT,CASTRGAGETGELFF
.,TRBD2,TRBV2,15,TRBJ2-1,TGTGCCAGCAGTGAAAGTCGGGGGGGCCATAATGAGCAGTTCTTC,CASSESRGGHNEQFF
.,TRBD2,TRBV7-9,18,TRBJ2-3,TGTGCCAGCAGCTTGGAGGGACTAGCGGGGATCAGCACAGATACGCAGTATTTT,CASSLEGLAGISTDTQYF
.,TRBD1,TRBV18,15,TRBJ2-3,TGTGCCAGCTCACCACCGGACAGGGCAACAGATACGCAGTATTTT,CASSPPDRATDTQYF
.,TRBD2,TRBV2,15,TRBJ2-1,TGTGCCAGCAGTGTGGGGACTAGCGGGATTAATGAGCAGTTCTTC,CASSVGTSGINEQFF
.,TRBD1,TRBV9,16,TRBJ1-2,TGTGCCAGCAGCGTAGACCCCGGGACAGAGGGCTATGGCTACACCTTC,CASSVDPGTEGYGYTF
.,TRBD2,TRBV3-1/TRBV3-2,16,TRBJ2-5,TGTGCCAGCAGCCTGTTATTTGGTGGGAGGGTGGAGACCCAGTACTTC,CASSLLFGGRVETQYF
.,.,TRBV10-3,15,TRBJ2-7,TGTGCCATCAGTGAGTCGATGCGGGACTCCTACGAGCAGTACTTC,CAISESMRDSYEQYF
.,.,TRBV28,15,TRBJ1-6,TGTGCCAGCAGTCCCTGGACATCCTATAATTCACCCCTCCACTTT,CASSPWTSYNSPLHF
.,TRBD1,TRBV3-1/TRBV3-2,16,TRBJ1-3,TGTGCCAGCAGCCAAGGGATCACAGGGGCAGGAAACACCATATATTTT,CASSQGITGAGNTIYF
.,.,TRBV7-3,15,TRBJ2-5,TGTGCCAGCAGCTTATGGAGCACCCCGGGGGAGACCCAGTACTTC,CASSLWSTPGETQYF
.,TRBD2,TRBV11-2,17,TRBJ2-3,TGTGCCAGCAGCTTAGATCTTCCTAGCGGGGGCTCAGATACGCAGTATTTT,CASSLDLPSGGSDTQYF
once,.,TRBV9,13,TRBJ1-1,TGTGCCAGCAGCCCATTTTCGGACACTGAAGCTTTCTTT,CASSPFSDTEAFF
.,TRBD2,TRBV20-1,14,TRBJ2-1,TGCAGTGCTAGTATGATAGCGGGGCACAATGAGCAGTTCTTC,CSASMIAGHNEQFF
.,.,TRBV10-3,12,TRBJ2-1,TGTGCCATCAGTGAGGGGCTCTTTGAGCAGTTCTTC,CAISEGLFEQFF
.,TRBD2,TRBV5-1,17,TRBJ2-2,TGCGCCAGCAGCTTGGTAGCGGGGGGGCTCGGCACCGGGGAGCTGTTTTTT,CASSLVAGGLGTGELFF
once,TRBD1,TRBV27,15,TRBJ2-1,TGTGCCAGCAGTTTATCACAGGGGGGATACAATGAGCAGTTCTTC,CASSLSQGGYNEQFF
.,.,TRBV25-1,18,TRBJ2-6,TGTGCCAGCAGTGATACGGCAGGGATCATCTCTGGGGCCAACGTCCTGACTTTC,CASSDTAGIISGANVLTF
.,TRBD1,TRBV5-6,15,TRBJ2-7,TGTGCCAGCAGCACCCCGACAGGGATAACATACGAGCAGTACTTC,CASSTPTGITYEQYF
.,.,TRBV27,14,TRBJ2-5,TGTGCCAGCAGTTTATACGGGTCCCAAGAGACCCAGTACTTC,CASSLYGSQETQYF
.,.,TRBV4-1,14,TRBJ1-5,TGCGCCAGCAGCCGGGGACACGAGAATCAGCCCCAGCATTTT,CASSRGHENQPQHF
.,TRBD1,TRBV28,14,TRBJ1-1,TGTGCCAGCAGGAACAGGGGGCTGAGCACTGAAGCTTTCTTT,CASRNRGLSTEAFF
.,.,TRBV10-3,15,TRBJ2-3,TGTGCCATCAGCGTAAATCCCGGTGGCACAGATACGCAGTATTTT,CAISVNPGGTDTQYF
.,TRBD1,TRBV19,14,TRBJ2-3,TGTGCCAGTAGGGGGACAGGGAACACAGATACGCAGTATTTT,CASRGTGNTDTQYF
.,TRBD1,TRBV28,17,TRBJ1-6,TGTGCCAGCAGCCCTACGGGACAGGGGGGGAATAATTCACCCCTCCACTTT,CASSPTGQGGNNSPLHF
.,TRBD1,TRBV2,13,TRBJ1-3,TGTGCCAGCAAACGGGACAGGGTTGACACCATATATTTT,CASKRDRVDTIYF
.,.,TRBV15,13,TRBJ1-3,TGTGCCACCAGCAGAAATACTGGAAACACCATATATTTT,CATSRNTGNTIYF
.,TRBD1,TRBV18,16,TRBJ1-2,TGTGCCAGCTCACCTCCCCCGGGACAGGGAGCAGGGGGCTACACCTTC,CASSPPPGQGAGGYTF
.,TRBD2,TRBV7-6,19,TRBJ2-1,TGTGCCAGCAGCTTATTCAGGGTCCTTCGGACTAGCGGGAACAATGAGCAGTTCTTC,CASSLFRVLRTSGNNEQFF
.,.,TRBV28,15,TRBJ2-1,TGTGCCAGCAGTTTGCTGAGCAGGGCGTACAATGAGCAGTTCTTC,CASSLLSRAYNEQFF
few,TRBD2,TRBV7-2,14,TRBJ2-4,TGTGCCAGCAGCCAGGGACTAGCACAAAACATTCAGTACTTC,CASSQGLAQNIQYF
.,.,TRBV7-6,15,TRBJ2-2,TGTGCCAGCAGCTTAGCGGGACTGATCACCGGGGAGCTGTTTTTT,CASSLAGLITGELFF
.,.,TRBV9,16,TRBJ2-1,TGTGCCAGCAGCGCCGAACGGAGGCAGCCATACAATGAGCAGTTCTTC,CASSAERRQPYNEQFF
.,.,TRBV19,13,TRBJ1-2,TGTGCCAGTACTTTACGGGGGGGCTATGGCTACACCTTC,CASTLRGGYGYTF
.,TRBD1,TRBV9,16,TRBJ2-1,TGTGCCAGCAGCGCTCGAGGGGACAGGAGATACAATGAGCAGTTCTTC,CASSARGDRRYNEQFF
.,TRBD1,TRBV5-4,15,TRBJ2-7,TGTGCCAGCAGCTACCTACAGGGGGAAGTAAGCGAGCAGTACTTC,CASSYLQGEVSEQYF